This is a list of T cell receptor beta chains from one sample in a study of CD8 T cells in ankylosing spondylitis. TCRdb re-called the 5' RACE reads with MiXCR, one entry per CDR3 protein. Among 400,000 to 450,000 distinct CDR3 sequences listed, about a sixth were seen once. Material: blood, either unsorted or a sorted T cell fraction (not recorded which). Receptors were obtained from a male donor with ankylosing spondylitis. CDR3s include the opening cysteine and the closing phenylalanine or tryptophan. D genes are given only for firm matches. Part of the rows lack a size; the others show once, few, many or a class for expanded clones.

len,j_gene,v_gene,d_gene,abundance,CDR3nt,CDR3aa
13,TRBJ2-3,TRBV5-4,.,few,TGTGCCAGCAGCGATCACCGGACAGATACGCAGTATTTT,CASSDHRTDTQYF
16,TRBJ2-5,TRBV5-1,TRBD2,.,TGCGCCAGCAGCCCCGGGGGTAGCGGGAGGCAAGAGACCCAGTACTTC,CASSPGGSGRQETQYF
15,TRBJ1-2,TRBV5-4,.,.,TGTGCCAGCAGCCCCAAGGCCACCGGAGGCGATGGCTACACCTTC,CASSPKATGGDGYTF
14,TRBJ2-7,TRBV7-2,TRBD1,few,TGTGCCAGCAGTCCTCCGGGACAGACTTGGGAGCAGTACTTC,CASSPPGQTWEQYF
16,TRBJ2-7,TRBV5-1,TRBD2,.,TGCGCCAGCAGCCGGATTAGCGGGACCCTCCTCTACGAGCAGTACTTC,CASSRISGTLLYEQYF
12,TRBJ1-1,TRBV6-4,TRBD1,.,TGTGCCAGCAGTGACTCACAGGGGCGTGCTTTCTTT,CASSDSQGRAFF
15,TRBJ1-4,TRBV4-3,.,few,TGCGCCAGCAGCCAAGCTACCATTGGGAATGAAAAACTGTTTTTT,CASSQATIGNEKLFF
18,TRBJ2-1,TRBV24-1,TRBD1,.,TGTGCCACCAGTGACCCAAATCCCGGGACAGGGGGCATTTATGAGCAGTTCTTC,CATSDPNPGTGGIYEQFF
16,TRBJ2-2,TRBV5-1,TRBD1,few,TGCGCCAGCAGCTTGGATTTACAGGGGGCCGCCGGGGAGCTGTTTTTT,CASSLDLQGAAGELFF
14,TRBJ1-1,TRBV12-3/TRBV12-4,.,.,TGTGCCAGCAGTTTTGGCCTAATGAACACTGAAGCTTTCTTT,CASSFGLMNTEAFF
17,TRBJ1-1,TRBV29-1,.,few,TGCAGCGTTGAGGGGGCATCGGGACGAATTTTGAACACTGAAGCTTTCTTT,CSVEGASGRILNTEAFF
14,TRBJ2-5,TRBV10-3,.,.,TGTGCCATCAGTGGGACGGGGTTCGGGGAGACCCAGTACTTC,CAISGTGFGETQYF
15,TRBJ2-3,TRBV7-9,.,.,TGTGCCAGCAGTCTCGGACAGACTAGCACAGATACGCAGTATTTT,CASSLGQTSTDTQYF
14,TRBJ2-3,TRBV20-1,TRBD2,few,TGCAGTGCCCATACTAGCGGGAGTACAGATACGCAGTATTTT,CSAHTSGSTDTQYF
16,TRBJ2-1,TRBV12-3/TRBV12-4,TRBD2,few,TGTGCCAGCAGTCCCCTCACTAGCGGGTTCTACAATGAGCAGTTCTTC,CASSPLTSGFYNEQFF
13,TRBJ1-1,TRBV29-1,.,few,TGCAGCGTTGGTGGGCAGGGCAAGAAAGAAGCTTTCTTT,CSVGGQGKKEAFF
15,TRBJ2-7,TRBV20-1,.,.,TGCAGTGCTAGAGCGAATGTGGGGGAAATATACGAGCAGTACTTC,CSARANVGEIYEQYF
11,TRBJ2-3,TRBV20-1,.,many,TGCAGTGCTAGCCCTGGAATAACGCAGTATTTT,CSASPGITQYF
14,TRBJ2-5,TRBV20-1,TRBD2,once,TGCAGTGCAGCGGGACTCCCCCGCGCAGAGACCCAGTACTTC,CSAAGLPRAETQYF
14,TRBJ2-7,TRBV27,.,.,TGTGCCAGCAGTTTAGGGTGGGGGGGCCGCGAGCAGTACTTC,CASSLGWGGREQYF
17,TRBJ1-1,TRBV28,.,.,TGTGCCAGCTCAGGGGCCGGGGCAACCTCTTTCAACACTGAAGCTTTCTTT,CASSGAGATSFNTEAFF
15,TRBJ1-1,TRBV28,.,many,TGTGCCAGCAGTTTCGGCTCCTCGTTTGGCACTGAAGCTTTCTTT,CASSFGSSFGTEAFF
16,TRBJ2-1,TRBV3-1,TRBD1,few,TGTGCCAGCAGCCAAGATACGAGACAGGGGGCGGGTGAGCAGTTCTTC,CASSQDTRQGAGEQFF
15,TRBJ2-7,TRBV12-3/TRBV12-4,.,many,TGTGCCAGCAGTTTACGGCAGGGAAATCGGCTCGAGCAGTACTTC,CASSLRQGNRLEQYF
14,TRBJ1-3,TRBV12-3/TRBV12-4,TRBD1,.,TGTGCCAGCAGGTGGACAGGCTCTGGAAACACCATATATTTT,CASRWTGSGNTIYF
19,TRBJ1-2,TRBV10-2,.,.,TGCGCCAGCAGTGACAGGGCCCGGGGCGGCAGTCTCTTTGGGTATGGCTACACCTTC,CASSDRARGGSLFGYGYTF
17,TRBJ1-1,TRBV4-2,.,.,TGTGCCAGCAGCGCGAGAGTGGGACGGAACATGAACACTGAAGCTTTCTTT,CASSARVGRNMNTEAFF
17,TRBJ2-1,TRBV7-9,TRBD2,few,TGTGCCAGCAGCCCCGGCTTGGGAGGCGGGAGGTTCTATGAGCAGTTCTTC,CASSPGLGGGRFYEQFF
16,TRBJ2-7,TRBV12-3/TRBV12-4,TRBD2,.,TGTGCCAGCAGTTTAGGGTGGGGTAGCGGGAGCTACGAGCAGTACTTC,CASSLGWGSGSYEQYF
16,TRBJ2-1,TRBV28,TRBD2,few,TGTGCCAGCAGACCCCTAAGGACTAGCGGGGGTAATGAGCAGTTCTTC,CASRPLRTSGGNEQFF
13,TRBJ2-7,TRBV10-3,TRBD1,once,TGTGCCATCAGCCAGGGACAGGGAAGCGAGCAGTACTTC,CAISQGQGSEQYF
15,TRBJ2-5,TRBV7-7,TRBD2,few,TGTGCTAGCAGCCCTAGCGGGGGGCTTAAAGAGACCCAGTACTTC,CASSPSGGLKETQYF
9,TRBJ2-7,TRBV20-1,.,few,TGCAGTGCTACGCGGGAGCAGTACTTC,CSATREQYF
15,TRBJ2-1,TRBV7-9,.,.,TGTGCCAGCAGCTTAAGGGGGAGACTAACAAATGAGCAGTTCTTC,CASSLRGRLTNEQFF
14,TRBJ2-7,TRBV10-3,.,.,TGTGCCATCAGTGAGTCGAACGGGTTGTACGAGCAGTACTTC,CAISESNGLYEQYF
14,TRBJ2-1,TRBV7-7,.,.,TGTGCTAGCAGCTTAGCTGGAAGGTCGAATGAGCAGTTCTTC,CASSLAGRSNEQFF
14,TRBJ1-1,TRBV28,.,.,TGTGCCAGCACCTCCCCAGGCAGGGCGACTGAAGCTTTCTTT,CASTSPGRATEAFF
15,TRBJ1-2,TRBV6-5,.,few,TGTGCCAGCAGTCCCTCGACCGCGACCCCGGCCGGCTACACCTTC,CASSPSTATPAGYTF
13,TRBJ2-5,TRBV12-3/TRBV12-4,.,.,TGTGCCAGCAGTTTTTTACCCCCACAGACCCAGTACTTC,CASSFLPPQTQYF
14,TRBJ2-3,TRBV10-2,TRBD1,few,TGCGCCAGCAAAAGGGGGCAGGGTACAGATACGCAGTATTTT,CASKRGQGTDTQYF
17,TRBJ2-3,TRBV11-2,.,.,TGTGCCAGCAGCTCCTGGGGGGCCGCGGGGCGCACAGATACGCAGTATTTT,CASSSWGAAGRTDTQYF
11,TRBJ1-1,TRBV12-3/TRBV12-4,.,many,TGTGCCAGCAGCTTAGGGGGGGGAGCTTTCTTT,CASSLGGGAFF
16,TRBJ1-1,TRBV27,TRBD1,.,TGTGCCAGCAGTTCCCCGGGGACAGGGGGACGAGCTGAAGCTTTCTTT,CASSSPGTGGRAEAFF
13,TRBJ2-5,TRBV4-1,.,.,TGCGCCAGCAGCCAAGATTCGAGTGAGACCCAGTACTTC,CASSQDSSETQYF
14,TRBJ1-5,TRBV7-2,.,many,TGTGCCAGCAGCTTGGGGGCGGGAAATCAGCCCCAGCATTTT,CASSLGAGNQPQHF
17,TRBJ2-6,TRBV12-3/TRBV12-4,TRBD1,.,TGTGCCAGCAGTGTCGGACAGGGAAACGAGGGGGCCAACGTCCTGACTTTC,CASSVGQGNEGANVLTF
14,TRBJ2-7,TRBV20-1,TRBD2,many,TGCAGTGCCCAGAGACTAGCGGAACTTTACGAGCAGTACTTC,CSAQRLAELYEQYF
16,TRBJ2-3,TRBV7-2,TRBD2,few,TGTGCCAGCAGCTCTGCGGGAGGGAGGCTGACAGATACGCAGTATTTT,CASSSAGGRLTDTQYF
15,TRBJ1-4,TRBV7-2,.,few,TGTGCCAGCAGCTCCTACAGGGAAGTGGGTGAAAAACTGTTTTTT,CASSSYREVGEKLFF
13,TRBJ2-2,TRBV20-1,.,.,TGCAGTGCCCCGGGTCAGGGAAGCGGGGAGCTGTTTTTT,CSAPGQGSGELFF
13,TRBJ2-2,TRBV6-4,.,few,TGTGCCAGCAGTGAAACAAATACCGGGGAGCTGTTTTTT,CASSETNTGELFF
13,TRBJ1-1,TRBV20-1,.,.,TGCAGTGCTAGACTAAGACAGAACACTGAAGCTTTCTTT,CSARLRQNTEAFF
17,TRBJ1-2,TRBV19,.,.,TGTGCCAGTAGTCCTTCCCGGGACACCAATACTAACTATGGCTACACCTTC,CASSPSRDTNTNYGYTF
18,TRBJ2-1,TRBV12-5,TRBD1,once,TGTGCTAGTGGTTTCTCCCGTACCTTACTGGACAGGGCCAATGAGCAGTTCTTC,CASGFSRTLLDRANEQFF
16,TRBJ2-7,TRBV30,TRBD2,.,TGTGCCTGGAGCGCAACACGGACTAGCGCGGTTTTGGAGCAGTACTTC,CAWSATRTSAVLEQYF